The entry below gives a single T cell receptor (beta chain) sequence along with its context. What it binds is unknown. Germline values: CDR1 LGHNA, CDR2 YSLEER. V lost 5 bases and J lost 10; bases outside the gene matches: 13. The CDR3 has 14 amino acids. This specimen comes from a study of blood T cells in healthy people across ages. About the research overall: Roughly one uniquely barcoded beta molecule per two T cells was captured.

A second PCR of roughly 6 to 12 cycles used a sample-barcoded 5' primer and a J-beta primer mix. Each cDNA molecule received a tag from a template-switch adaptor that had 12 random nucleotides. CDR3-containing paired-end reads numbering at least 2.5 million came from each sample. TCRdb recomputed calls from the 5' RACE reads with MiXCR, one row per CDR3 protein. This table has under 1,000,000 distinct CDR3 sequences, about 42% appearing once. General study points: Naive and antigen-experienced cells were not separated, limiting conclusive comparison.

The rearrangement uses TRBV4-3 and TRBJ2-5; TRBD1 matches 7 bases. Source material: blood. This TCR derives from a man older than 75 in good health. CDR3 DNA sequence: TGCGCCAGCAGCGAAAACAGGGGCTTAGGGATCCAGTACTTC. Amino acids: CASSENRGLGIQYF.